One T cell receptor beta chain is described in this entry. Its cognate antigen is unknown. The germline V gene encodes CDR1 SQVTM and CDR2 ANQGSEA. Trimming removed 1 base from V and 12 bases from J, with 28 bases in between. CDR3 length: 17 residues. This sample is part of a study of CD8+CD57+ T cells in acquired aplastic anemia. Overall study context: Sorted CD4+ plus CD8+ cells gave DNA averaging roughly 3 ug. Researchers reported that healthy donors averaged about 11 million reads for CD4+ cells.

Study-wide results and limits: Significance was not reached for CD8+ Simpson's diversity between patients and controls. The study identified about 30 CD8+ CDR3 sequences shared by patients and controls.

Both TCR beta VDJ combination and CDR3 sequence profiling were carried out. Genomic DNA was the template for this profiling. TCRdb recomputed calls from the reads with MiXCR, one row per CDR3 protein. The profile shows about 210,000 distinct CDR3 sequences, approximately 35% of them singletons. The J gene is TRBJ2-1, the V gene TRBV29-1; D perhaps matches TRBD2 (6 bases). The TCR comes from a human donor in good health, serving as a control. Sequenced material: sorted CD4+, CD8+, or CD8+CD57+ T cells (not recorded which) from PBMCs. The CDR3 region is CSVEAQDPGSSYDGQFF. DNA of the CDR3: TGCAGCGTTGAAGCCCAGGATCCCGGGAGCTCCTACGATGGGCAGTTCTTC.